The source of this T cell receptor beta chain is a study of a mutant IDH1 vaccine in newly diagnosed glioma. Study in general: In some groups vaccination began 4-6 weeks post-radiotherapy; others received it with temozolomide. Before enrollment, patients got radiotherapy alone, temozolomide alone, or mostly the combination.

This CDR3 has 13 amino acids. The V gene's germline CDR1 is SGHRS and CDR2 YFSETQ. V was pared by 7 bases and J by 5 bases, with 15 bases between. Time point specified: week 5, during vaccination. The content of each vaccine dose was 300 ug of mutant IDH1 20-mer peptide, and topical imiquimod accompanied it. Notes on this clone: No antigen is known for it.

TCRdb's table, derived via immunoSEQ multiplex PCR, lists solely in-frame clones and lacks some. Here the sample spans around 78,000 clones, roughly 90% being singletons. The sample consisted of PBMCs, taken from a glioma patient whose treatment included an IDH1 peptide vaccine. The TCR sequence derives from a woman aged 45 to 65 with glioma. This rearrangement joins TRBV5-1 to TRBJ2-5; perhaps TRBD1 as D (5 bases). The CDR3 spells CASLGQGGETQYF. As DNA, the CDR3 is TGCGCCAGCTTGGGGCAGGGTGGCGAGACCCAGTACTTC.